Listed below are T cell receptor beta chains from one sample, sequenced in a study of immune evolution from preneoplasia to lung adenocarcinoma. Clones were read by immunoSEQ multiplex PCR, and TCRdb kept only the in-frame ones, dropping some. Among roughly 35,000 clones listed, under 85% were seen once. Sample: FFPE invasive lung adenocarcinoma tissue. These receptors were obtained from a person between 55 and 69 years old with lung adenocarcinoma. The CDR3 runs from the conserved cysteine through the conserved F or W. The D gene is left open where the match is weak. Expanded clones get a size class; other rows say once, few or many, or leave the size out.

j_call d_call clone_size v_call cdr3_nt cdr3_aa
TRBJ1-5 TRBD1 - TRBV10-3 TGTGCCACCCGGGACAGGGTTAGCAATCAGCCCCAGCATTTT CATRDRVSNQPQHF
TRBJ2-7 TRBD1 few TRBV25-1 TGTGCCAGCAGTGCCCGGGACAGCAACTCCTACGAGCAGTACTTC CASSARDSNSYEQYF
TRBJ1-2 - - TRBV5-4 TGTGCCAGCAGCTTGGATCGGGCTAACTATGGCTACACCTTC CASSLDRANYGYTF
TRBJ1-5 - - TRBV6-6 TGTGCCAACAGACGGACAGCGGACCAGGATCAGCCCCAGCATTTT CANRRTADQDQPQHF
TRBJ1-2 - - TRBV4-1 TGCGCCAGCAGCCAAGATCGGTGGACAGACTTCTATGGCTACACCTTC CASSQDRWTDFYGYTF
TRBJ2-1 - - TRBV10-2 TGCGCCAGCAGTGAGTCACGGAAAACCTACAATGAGCAGTTCTTC CASSESRKTYNEQFF
TRBJ2-1 - - TRBV11-2 TGTGCCAGCAGCATCCCACCTTACGGGGCGGTTTACAATGAGCAGTTCTTC CASSIPPYGAVYNEQFF
TRBJ2-7 - - TRBV27 TGTGCCAGCAGCCGAGCGAGTTCCTCCTACGAGCAGTACTTC CASSRASSSYEQYF
TRBJ2-7 TRBD1 - TRBV6-1 TGTGCCAGCAGTGACCCCGGGACAGGGGGAGACGAGCAGTACTTC CASSDPGTGGDEQYF
TRBJ2-2 TRBD2 - TRBV7-2 TGTGCCAGCAGCTTAGCGTGGGGACTAGCGCCCGGGGAGCTGTTTTTT CASSLAWGLAPGELFF
TRBJ1-2 TRBD1 - TRBV5-1 TGCGCCAGCAGTTCGTCAGGGGGCGTCTATGGCTACACCTTC CASSSSGGVYGYTF
TRBJ2-2 - - TRBV9 TGTGCCAGCAGCGGGACCGCCGGGGAGCTGTTTTTT CASSGTAGELFF
TRBJ2-1 TRBD2 - TRBV27 TGTGCCAGCAGTCCCCGCGGGAGTGGGATCTGGTTCTTC CASSPRGSGIWFF
TRBJ2-2 - few TRBV19 TGTGCCAGTAGTATAGCTTGGGGGGCGAACACCGGGGAGCTGTTTTTT CASSIAWGANTGELFF
TRBJ2-2 - - TRBV7-8 TGTGCCAGCGTGCAGCTCATTGGGGAGCTGTTTTTT CASVQLIGELFF
TRBJ2-1 TRBD2 - TRBV28 TGTGCCAGCAGGCCGGGACTAGCGGGATCTGGGCAGTTCTTC CASRPGLAGSGQFF
TRBJ2-1 - few TRBV18 TGTGCCAGCTCACCGGTGTTAGTGAGAGGGAATGAGCAGTTCTTC CASSPVLVRGNEQFF
TRBJ2-3 TRBD2 - TRBV27 TGTGCCAGCAGTTCCCGACTAGCCGTGACGCAGTATTTT CASSSRLAVTQYF
TRBJ1-4 - - TRBV25-1 TGTGCCAGCAACTCCGAAGGGGGGCTAGGTGAAAAACTGTTTTTT CASNSEGGLGEKLFF
TRBJ1-1 TRBD1 - TRBV2 TGTGCCAGCACCTTCGACAGGGCAGTAGGAACTGAAGCTTTCTTT CASTFDRAVGTEAFF
TRBJ1-5 TRBD1 - TRBV12-5 TGTGCTAGTGCCCCGGACAGGGCGATGAGGCAGCCCCAGCATTTT CASAPDRAMRQPQHF
TRBJ2-2 TRBD2 - TRBV2 TGTGCCAGCAGACGTGGGGGGACTAGCGTCACCGGGGAGCTGTTTTTT CASRRGGTSVTGELFF
TRBJ2-7 - - TRBV19 TGTGCCAGTAGTATACCGGGGAGAAAGCAGTACTTC CASSIPGRKQYF
TRBJ2-1 - - TRBV11-3 TGTGCCAGCAGTTGGCGGGCAGGGGACTACAATGAGCAGTTCTTC CASSWRAGDYNEQFF
TRBJ1-1 - - TRBV5-1 TGCGCCAGCAGCTTGAACCCGAGGAACACTGAAGCTTTCTTT CASSLNPRNTEAFF
TRBJ2-7 - - TRBV6-1 TGTGCCAGCAGTGAACCTGCAGGCTGGGGAGAGCAGTACTTC CASSEPAGWGEQYF
TRBJ2-3 - few TRBV14 TGTGCCAGCAGCCAAGATTGGGGCACAGATACGCAGTATTTT CASSQDWGTDTQYF
TRBJ2-7 - - TRBV2 TGTGCCAGCAGGGAAGAGTCTTCCTACGAGCAGTACTTC CASREESSYEQYF
TRBJ1-3 - - TRBV9 TGTGCCAGCAGCGTAGGCACTCTCTCTGGAAACACCATATATTTT CASSVGTLSGNTIYF
TRBJ2-6 - - TRBV9 TGTGCCACGAGCGTGGGGTCCGGCGGTCCTGGGGCCAACGTCCTGACTTTC CATSVGSGGPGANVLTF
TRBJ2-2 TRBD1 - TRBV14 TGTGCCAGCAGTCGACCTGACAGGGAGACCGGGGAGCTGTTTTTT CASSRPDRETGELFF
TRBJ2-3 - - TRBV18 TGTGCCAGCTCACCAGGGGACCTGAGCACAGATACGCAGTATTTT CASSPGDLSTDTQYF
TRBJ1-2 TRBD1 few TRBV19 TGTGCCAGTAGTCCCTCCCGGGGACAGCTGTATGGCTACACCTTC CASSPSRGQLYGYTF
TRBJ2-7 - - TRBV28 TGTGCCAGCAGTTTATTGCGAGTATACGAGCAGTACTTC CASSLLRVYEQYF
TRBJ2-7 - few TRBV5-1 TGCGCCAGCAGCCCCTCAAGGGGGACCTACGAGCAGTACTTC CASSPSRGTYEQYF
TRBJ2-3 TRBD2 - TRBV6-6 TGTGCCAGCAGAGAGACTAGCGGGAGGGCAACAGATACGCAGTATTTT CASRETSGRATDTQYF
TRBJ2-5 - - TRBV2 TGTGCCAGCAAAGGGACTGGGGGAGAGACCCAGTACTTC CASKGTGGETQYF
TRBJ2-1 - medium-sized TRBV4-2 TGTGCCAGCAGCCAAGATGCAGGGTATGAGCAGTTCTTC CASSQDAGYEQFF
TRBJ2-7 TRBD1 - TRBV29-1 TGCAGCGTCACCGGGACAGGATCCTACGAGCAGTACTTC CSVTGTGSYEQYF